Given below is one TCR beta chain in context. Which antigen it targets is not known. Per-nucleotide qualities are absent, and no much larger clonotype sits a single base away. The CDR3 holds 13 amino acids from the cysteine to the phenylalanine. Just CDR3 DNA is preserved here, 39 bases in frame from base 1. V and J are truncated by 1 base and 5 bases respectively, leaving an intervening sequence of 6 bases. Sequences MNHEY (CDR1) and SMNVEV (CDR2) are obtained from the germline V gene (reference sequence). Participants in the prospective study were aged roughly 18 to 100 years, lived in 20 to 25 United States geographic areas, and enrolled through a virtual design. In the prospective study, cohorts were assigned on the basis of participant-reported clinical history obtained from a screening survey and a study questionnaire. For ImmuneRACE Cohort 3, a participant was defined as recovered based on two consecutive negative NP/OP PCR tests, clearance by a healthcare professional, or resolution of symptoms. Each participant in the prospective study had whole blood, serum and a nasopharyngeal or oropharyngeal swab collected by mobile phlebotomists. Over a roughly 2-month period, participants in the prospective study had the option of providing additional blood draws and questionnaires. Before DNA extraction, prospective study blood samples were shipped either frozen or at room temperature.

The immunoSEQ Assay, a bias-controlled multiplex PCR, was used to amplify TCRbeta CDR3 regions from genomic DNA. Processing in the source paper ran as follows. Within the assay, amplification of reference gene primers was used to estimate how many nucleated cells each sample contained. Sequence reads were collapsed and filtered to measure the absolute abundance of every unique TCRbeta CDR3 rearrangement. For each sample, productive Simpson clonality was calculated by taking the square root of Simpson's diversity index across productive rearrangements. TCRdb re-hosts the immuneACCESS table, in-frame sequences only. Its copies lack some clones; in the studies checked, an unresolved V gene accounts for under half of them, and the cause for the rest is not known. The DNA was the basis for D and trimming; V, J and clone size are from that table. Here the sample has 150,000 or so clones; 75% to 85% occur a single time. The ten top clones hold 4.5% to 7.5% of the sample.

This entry is derived from a study of blood T cell repertoires in COVID-19 (dated by TCRdb to 2020 to 2021). Some background on the complete study: Collaborator samples came from the United States, Italy and Spain and covered acute and convalescent phases of COVID-19. The material from the prospective study consisted of cDNA or gDNA derived from T cells, B-cell-depleted T cells, or PBMCs. Subjects who had been exposed to COVID-19, were actively infected with it, or had recovered from it provided the deeply sampled blood TCRbeta repertoires that made up the dataset. The repertoires were made available in a free public database intended to serve as a resource for research on the immune response to SARS-CoV-2. The samples were drawn from the first 160 participants of the ongoing ImmuneRACE study and from more than 1,000 subjects provided by 6 global collaborators. A de-identified subject ID, COVID-19 status, age in years and sex were almost always included in the sample metadata. Where available, HLA class I and class II types were taken from metadata supplied by the sample provider and were not determined by assay-based typing.

Results and caveats for the whole study, not just this receptor: The quantity of clinical and demographic metadata differed by source and by participant and was supplied without curation.

Specimen: PBMCs or T cells enriched from blood (not recorded which). The chain couples TRBV27 to TRBJ1-5; the D segment cannot be called with confidence. The source of this sequence is a middle-aged man who had recovered from COVID-19. The nucleotide sequence is given as TGTGCCAGCAGTTTATTACGCGATCAGCCCCAGCATTTT. This translates into CASSLLRDQPQHF.